The entry that follows covers one T cell receptor (beta chain) sequence. These data come from a study of blood T cell repertoires in COVID-19. TCRdb's copy holds only in-frame clones and misses some; the assay was immunoSEQ multiplex PCR. The sample has roughly 430,000 clones, 88% seen once. With V trimmed by 3 bases and J by 7 bases, 5 bases remained unmatched. The CDR3 has 14 amino acids. CDR1 is SGHDT and CDR2 is YYEEEE in the germline V gene. Sequencing was done on a sample of PBMCs or T cells enriched from blood (not recorded which). The receptor's source is a woman between 35 and 50 years old with acute COVID-19. The chain recombines TRBV5-6 with TRBJ1-4; 8 nucleotides agree with TRBD1. The CDR3 DNA follows: TGTGCCAGCAGCTACGGACAGGGAGGTGAAAAACTGTTTTTT. Translating gives CASSYGQGGEKLFF. The full variable domain, its missing parts supplied by reference TRBV5-6 and TRBJ1-4, is DAGVTQSPTHLIKTRGQQVTLRCSPKSGHDTVSWYQQALGQGPQFIFQYYEEEERQRGNFPDRFSGHQFPNYSSELNVNALLLGDSALYLCASSYGQGGEKLFFGSGTQLSVL.